The text below deals with one T cell receptor beta chain. The data originate from a study of blood T cell repertoires in COVID-19. The method was immunoSEQ multiplex PCR; TCRdb's version includes in-frame clones alone and lacks a portion of them. The sample lists 130,000 or so clones, 85% to 90% occurring once. Germline assignment: CDR1 KGHDR and CDR2 SFDVKD. CDR3 length: 18 residues. Trimming at V came to 7 bases and at J to 0 bases, leaving 11 bases not matched to a gene. Material: peripheral blood. The chain carries TRBV24-1 and TRBJ1-6; TRBD1 agrees at 7 bases. The receptor comes from a woman aged 55-69 years with acute or convalescent COVID-19. CDR3 nucleotides: TGTGCCACCAGGAACCTACCGGGACAGAGCTCCTATAATTCACCCCTCCACTTT. Amino acid sequence: CATRNLPGQSSYNSPLHF.